The 8 T cell receptor beta chains below were found in one sample sequenced in a study of OX40 agonist ivuxolimab in advanced cancers. The protocol was immunoSEQ multiplex PCR, while the TCRdb copy is restricted to in-frame clones and leaves out a portion. The data show almost 90,000 clones, around nine tenths seen once. The sequencing used CD4+ or CD8+ T cells sorted from blood, collected in a trial of the OX40 agonist ivuxolimab. The receptors were sampled from an adult with an advanced solid tumor such as melanoma, head and neck, liver or kidney cancer.

The CDR3 sequence is CASTSQDNYGYTF. The CDR3 DNA reads TGTGCCAGCACCTCACAGGATAACTATGGCTACACCTTC. The chain recombines TRBV27 with TRBJ1-2; D is perhaps TRBD1 (5 bases). Trimming shortened V by 7 bases and J by 1 base, and 10 bases separated the two germline ends. CDR1 MNHEY and CDR2 SMNVEV come from the germline V gene (reference sequence). This CDR3 is 13 amino acids long.

The rearrangement joins TRBV9 to TRBJ1-2; D is possibly TRBD1 (5 bases). Deletions cut 4 bases from V and 0 bases from J, with 16 bases between. The length of the CDR3 is 16 residues. The germline V gene has CDR1 SGDLS and CDR2 YYNGEE. As DNA, the CDR3 is TGTGCCAGCAGCCCTCAGACAGCTTCAGCTAACTATGGCTACACCTTC. This encodes CASSPQTASANYGYTF.

V and J are TRBV9 and TRBJ2-6; 14 positions agree with TRBD2. Germline lookup yields CDR1 SGDLS and CDR2 YYNGEE. CDR3 length: 18 residues. The V gene end was trimmed by 1 base and the J gene end by 2 bases; junction bases not matched to a gene: 2. The CDR3 reads CASSVRGLAGAGANVLTF. CDR3 DNA: TGTGCCAGCAGCGTAAGGGGACTAGCGGGAGCTGGGGCCAACGTCCTGACTTTC.

CDR3 sequence reads: CASNPPGTFVDEQFF. CDR3 DNA: TGTGCCAGCAACCCGCCGGGGACTTTTGTGGATGAGCAGTTCTTC. The gene calls are TRBV7-2 and TRBJ2-1, with a possible D match to TRBD2 (6 bases). Germline V gene data show CDR1 as SGHTA and CDR2 as FQGNSA. Trimming removed 7 bases at V and 8 bases at J, with 21 bases between. This CDR3 spans 15 amino acids.

This chain joins TRBV27 and TRBJ2-3; D is ambiguous. Per germline, CDR1 MNHEY and CDR2 SMNVEV (reference sequence). The CDR3 extends over 15 amino acids. V shed 3 bases and J shed 0 bases, with 10 bases lying between them. The CDR3 bases are TGTGCCAGCAGTTTTCGCCAGGCTAGCACAGATACGCAGTATTTT. Translation: CASSFRQASTDTQYF.

In the case of this clone: This same CDR3 is encoded by further DNA sequences in the sample. The V call is TRBV5-1, the J call TRBJ1-1; no clear D gene. Germline V gene lookup returns CDR1 SGHRS and CDR2 YFSETQ. CDR3 size: 13 residues. Trimming shortened V by 0 bases and J by 1 base, and 4 bases separated the two germline ends. The CDR3 DNA follows: TGCGCCAGCAGCTTGGAGCAGAACACTGAAGCTTTCTTT. The encoded protein is CASSLEQNTEAFF.

The chain employs TRBV5-1 and TRBJ2-7; TRBD1 matches 7 bases. This CDR3 has 14 residues. Trimming at V came to 0 bases and at J to 6 bases, leaving 6 bases not matched to a gene. Germline V gene sequence: CDR1 SGHRS, CDR2 YFSETQ. The CDR3 loop reads CASSLAGSGGEQYF. The DNA for the CDR3 is TGCGCCAGCAGCTTGGCCGGGTCAGGGGGCGAGCAGTACTTC.

J is TRBJ1-1 and V is TRBV7-9; D is unclear. The V gene lost 4 bases and the J gene lost 1 base, with 7 bases spanning the gap. Germline CDR1 reads SEHNR; CDR2 reads FQNEAQ (reference sequence). CDR3 length equals 13 residues. The CDR3 nucleotides are TGTGCCAGCAGCTCCTTCAGGAACACTGAAGCTTTCTTT. Its translation is CASSSFRNTEAFF.